Sequencing of this TCR beta chain was carried out in a study of cytomegalovirus exposure and HLA in healthy donors. Study-wide results and limits: Most TCR sequences were rare, but some public TCRs occurred in many donors. Reported performance of the classifier showed diagnosis of cytomegalovirus status with high specificity and sensitivity. First-cohort TCR clusters were later found to tend to co-occur in the 130 or so validation repertoires.

In this sample, this clone turned up a few times. Its specificity is not known. The data were produced by immunoSEQ multiplex PCR, yet TCRdb's version contains in-frame clones alone and is incomplete. The sample includes more than 200,000 clones, about 90% of them seen just once. After removal of 3 bases from V and 5 bases from J, the junction contained 6 bases not matched to a gene. CDR1 SGDLS and CDR2 YYNGEE come from the germline V gene. CDR3 length: 15 residues. This TCR came from a woman aged 25-40 years in good health and CMV-seronegative. This chain joins TRBV9 and TRBJ2-2; 8 bases are shared with TRBD2. Sequenced sample: PBMCs. The CDR3 bases are TGTGCCAGCAGCGGGACTAGCAGATGGACCGGGGAGCTGTTTTTT. This gives the protein CASSGTSRWTGELFF.